Included here is one T cell receptor (beta chain) sequence, with context. The target antigen is unknown. The sample comes from a study of OX40 agonist ivuxolimab in advanced cancers. On the study more broadly: Treatment of patients was with ivuxolimab, an agonistic anti-OX40 (CD134) antibody.

Study-level points and caveats: CD8+ T cells showed, on average, more clonal expansion than CD4+ cells. Expanded peripheral T cells had an undetermined antigen specificity.

Clones were read by immunoSEQ multiplex PCR, and TCRdb kept only the in-frame ones, dropping some. The data contain tens of thousands of clones, 75% to 90% of them singletons. Unmatched junction bases numbered 4, after V lost 5 bases and J lost 5 bases. Germline CDR1 is SGHTA and CDR2 is FQGTGA. The CDR3 runs 13 residues. The chain recombines TRBV7-3 with TRBJ2-5, with 8 bases that match TRBD1. The TCR originated in an adult with an advanced solid tumor such as melanoma, head and neck, liver or kidney cancer. Sequencing was performed on CD4+ or CD8+ T cells sorted from blood, taken in a trial of the OX40 agonist ivuxolimab. The DNA of the CDR3 is TGTGCCAGCAGCCGGGGACAGGCTGAGACCCAGTACTTC. It translates to CASSRGQAETQYF. The whole variable domain, remainder taken from reference TRBV7-3 and TRBJ2-5, is GAGVSQTPSNKVTEKGKYVELRCDPISGHTALYWYRQSLGQGPEFLIYFQGTGAADDSGLPNDRFFAVRPEGSVSTLKIQRTERGDSAVYLCASSRGQAETQYFGPGTRLLVL.